This T cell receptor (beta chain) was identified during a study of blood T cell repertoires in COVID-19. The method was immunoSEQ multiplex PCR; TCRdb's version includes in-frame clones alone and lacks a portion of them. This table holds some 250,000 clones, around 85% found once. Trimming at V came to 3 bases and at J to 0 bases, leaving 5 bases not matched to a gene. Germline values: CDR1 SGHNT, CDR2 YENEEA. The CDR3 extends over 16 amino acids. This receptor was taken from a woman between 40 and 50 years old with acute COVID-19. This chain joins TRBV11-3 and TRBJ1-3, with TRBD1 matching over 7 bases. The source material was PBMCs or T cells enriched from blood (not recorded which). In DNA, the CDR3 is TGTGCCAGCAGCTTGAGGACAGGACCCTCTGGAAACACCATATATTTT. It encodes CASSLRTGPSGNTIYF.